This T cell receptor (beta chain) was captured by sequencing in a study of shared clonotypes between healthy human individuals (TCRdb year 2020). Broadly, across the study: A couple of women and a few men aged 18 to 49 years were included in the cohort. Between about 0.94 and 8.9 billion PBMCs per donor were obtained by leukapheresis. To estimate repertoire size and how much clonotypes are shared between individuals, the study performed deep sequencing of blood TCR repertoires from roughly five healthy adults. To increase sequencing depth and limit assay-specific biases, TCR repertoire library preparation and sequencing were carried out by different laboratories using diverse techniques. Per donor, three plates each were used for CD4 naive and CD4 memory, two for CD8 naive, and one for CD8 memory. Overall results and qualifications from the work: Even with the large sequencing depth, rarefaction of the sorted-subset datasets indicated that sequencing was incomplete. When several donors were compared, the shared fraction of clonotypes was roughly 5% for naive CD4, 3.5% for naive CD8, roughly 2.5% for memory CD4, and 0.35% to 0.4% for memory CD8. The small number of donors limited the genetic and exposure-history diversity represented. Larger estimated clonotype richness was generally found for naive subsets than for memory subsets. Pairwise subsampling indicated that sequencing depth was expected to affect the degree of clonotype sharing among donors. Clonotypes shared by all four sorted-subset donors showed higher generation probabilities than non-shared clonotypes. Sampling was restricted to blood, and TCR repertoires in tissues likely differ from the TCR repertoires found in blood.

Cut back by 0 bases and 4 bases, the V and J ends lie 12 bases apart. Measured from the cysteine to the phenylalanine, the CDR3 is 16 residues long. The entry retains the CDR3 DNA only, 48 bases that are in frame from base 1. Per the germline V gene (reference sequence), LNHNV is the CDR1 and YYDKDF is the CDR2. Using the deep immunoSEQ assay, TCR CDR3 regions were amplified from genomic DNA by multiplex PCR. For each cell subset, the extracted genomic DNA was distributed evenly across all wells of several immunoSEQ 96-well plates, and each plate served as one replicate. For sorted subsets, about 200 ng genomic DNA, equal to 30,000 or so T cell genomes, was loaded into each replicate PCR. Purified libraries were measured with a Qubit 3.0 fluorometer, size-checked on a Bioanalyzer 2100, and measured again with the KAPA Library Quantification kit. A separate single-read 150-cycle Illumina NextSeq 550 flow cell was used to sequence each immunoSEQ 96-well plate. Regarding the original processing steps: Because the immunoSEQ output held only junctional sequences and lacked quality scores, the filtering could not match the filtering applied to full-length reads. To assign V/J genes and CDR3, sequences were annotated against IMGT germline references using PyIR, a Python wrapper for IgBLAST v1.9. Reads with weak V/J assignments (E-value above 1e-6), missing CDR3, stop codons, out-of-frame junctions, or ambiguous translated residues were removed. V3J clonotypes were defined as sequences sharing the same inferred V gene, J gene, and CDR3 amino acid sequence. Percentage overlap between repertoires was computed as shared unique clonotypes divided by the size of the smaller repertoire. Richness of each repertoire was evaluated using RTK rarefaction, the Chao1 estimator, and Recon v2.1 estimates of unobserved clonotypes. OLGA was used to compute generation probabilities for all TCRbeta clonotypes that the gDNA method yielded from a few donors. TCRdb limited this immuneACCESS table to in-frame rearrangements with V and J called. A share of clones is missing; checked studies link under half to unresolved V genes, and the rest is unexplained. V and J calls and clone size are given by that table; D and trimming were obtained from the DNA. A total of roughly 810,000 clones appear in this sample, approximately 96% of them only once. Jointly, the top ten make up 0.2% to 0.25% of the sample.

CD8 naive samples consisted of CD45RO-negative cells that were positively selected for CCR7, yielding a CD45RA+CCR7+ population without TemRA cells. The donors were healthy, HIV-negative adults with no recently reported acute infections or vaccinations. Every donor was a Caucasian adult residing in Nashville, Tennessee, USA. Blood was collected by leukapheresis, and PBMCs were isolated by Ficoll-Histopaque density gradient centrifugation and then cryopreserved in liquid nitrogen vapor phase. Analytical flow cytometry was used to check the purity and quantity of every magnetically sorted T cell population. Genomic DNA was isolated from every sorted fraction and measured by UV absorbance on a Nanodrop 2000c. Comment on this clone: It lacks a known antigen. No base quality values were provided; no much bigger clone lies one nucleotide off.

Sequenced sample: naive CD8+ T cells sorted from blood. This specimen's cell subset or site label, per the study, means: CD45RA+CCR7+. The chain is assembled from TRBV15 and TRBJ2-2; a weak D assignment points to TRBD2 (7 bases agree). This clonotype was obtained from a man under 40 in good health. The sequenced DNA: TGTGCCACCAGCAGAGATGGAAGGGGGGGCACCGGGGAGCTGTTTTTT. Its product reads: CATSRDGRGGTGELFF.